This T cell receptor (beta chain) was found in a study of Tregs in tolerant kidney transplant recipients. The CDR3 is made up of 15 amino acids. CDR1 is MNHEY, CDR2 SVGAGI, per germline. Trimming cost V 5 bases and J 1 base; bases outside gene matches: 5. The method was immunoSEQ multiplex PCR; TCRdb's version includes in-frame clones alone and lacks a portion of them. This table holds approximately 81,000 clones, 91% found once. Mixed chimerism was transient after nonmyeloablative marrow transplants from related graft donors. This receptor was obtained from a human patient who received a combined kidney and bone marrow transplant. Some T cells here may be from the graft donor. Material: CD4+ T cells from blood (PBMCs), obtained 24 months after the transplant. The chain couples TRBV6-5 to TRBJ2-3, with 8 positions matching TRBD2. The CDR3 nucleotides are TGTGCCAGCAGTGTTACTAGCGGTCGCACAGATACGCAGTATTTT. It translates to CASSVTSGRTDTQYF.